This is a list of T cell receptor beta chains from one sample in a study of cytomegalovirus exposure and HLA in healthy donors. Data came from immunoSEQ multiplex PCR; TCRdb stores just in-frame clones and leaves some out. Here the sample spans hundreds of thousands of clones, 70% being singletons. Sequencing used PBMCs. The receptors come from a middle-aged man in good health and CMV-seropositive. Both conserved end residues are part of each CDR3. D genes are given only for firm matches.

D gene,V gene,CDR3 protein
TRBD1,TRBV6-6,CASRAGQGGDQPQHF
TRBD1,TRBV4-3,CASSQGQGATEAFF
TRBD2,TRBV10-3,CAIRASGGYQETQYF
-,TRBV10-2,CASTKTRAGNEQFF
TRBD2,TRBV11-2,CASSRREGTGELFF
TRBD1,TRBV15,CATSRDRTGIGNTEAFF
-,TRBV28,CASSFVVRGLSQPQHF
-,TRBV6-5,CASRSGGAYTEAFF
TRBD1,TRBV29-1,CSGGQGAGYTF
TRBD1,TRBV27,CASSPLPQGARAEAFF
-,TRBV5-1,CASSLGSGISYEQYF
TRBD2,TRBV7-9,CASSRPGGGGKEQYF
-,TRBV5-1,CASSPGLATDTQYF
-,TRBV19,CASSRDWGEADTQYF